The T cell receptor beta chain under discussion was sequenced for a study of blood T cell repertoires in COVID-19. Study context: Donors in the United States, Italy and Spain gave samples during acute or convalescent COVID-19. Sources were T cells, B-cell-depleted T cells, or PBMCs; the material itself was cDNA or gDNA.

The CDR3 covers 12 residues. Germline assignment: CDR1 WSHSY and CDR2 SAAADI. The V end lost 0 bases, the J end lost 9 bases, and 6 bases lay between the germline ends. Assay used: immunoSEQ multiplex PCR; TCRdb lists only in-frame clones, some missing. The repertoire consists of 110,000 to 150,000 clones, with under 90% occurring once and the leading ten covering roughly 10%. Sequenced sample: peripheral blood. The receptor was derived from a woman of 80 years or more in a cohort sampled during active or convalescent COVID-19. The chain uses TRBV10-2 and TRBJ2-4; unclear D gene. CDR3 sequence: CASSESHSIQYF. The CDR3 DNA reads as TGCGCCAGCAGTGAGTCCCACAGCATTCAGTACTTC.